This entry describes one T cell receptor beta chain. What it binds is unknown. This specimen belongs to a study of post-analysis software for immune sequencing data. Study-level findings and limits: About five TRBV segments (TRBV5-6, TRBV5-1 and TRBV20-1 among them) occurred more frequently in patients than in controls.

This CDR3 is built from 13 residues. Germline lookup yields CDR1 SQVTM and CDR2 ANQGSEA. The V end was cut by 6 bases, the J end by 4 bases, with 13 bases between. cDNA libraries for TCR beta contained unique molecular identifiers. In TCRdb, the PCR reads were re-called with MiXCR into one record per CDR3 protein. Among 750,000 to 950,000 distinct CDR3 sequences, roughly 50% were seen once, and the ten largest hold 4.6%. J is TRBJ1-5 and V is TRBV29-1; D possibly corresponds to TRBD1 (5 bases). The sample comprised blood. The origin of this receptor is a girl aged 5 to 17 with multiple sclerosis. In DNA form, the CDR3 reads TGCAGCGTCGCCCGGGACCGAAATCAGCCCCAGCATTTT. Translation gives CSVARDRNQPQHF.